Listed here are 6 T cell receptor beta chains from one sample, sequenced in a study of beta chain features in type 1 diabetes. Study-level results: People with Type 1 diabetes carried modestly yet significantly shorter TCRB CDR3s in all four CD4+ subsets.

Expressed TCRB transcripts were sequenced because the entire RNA isolate underwent reverse transcription. The protocol was immunoSEQ multiplex PCR, while the TCRdb copy is restricted to in-frame clones and leaves out a portion. The sample lists around 100,000 clones, under 30% occurring once. Their target antigens are unknown. The specimen was central memory CD4+ T cells from blood. Receptor source: a woman under 30 with type 1 diabetes.

In this sample, this clone turned up a few times. The chain couples TRBV4-3 to TRBJ2-3; TRBD2 is a possible D gene (5 bases). CDR3 length: 16 amino acids. Germline loops: CDR1 LGHNA, CDR2 YSLEER. Trimming shortened V by 0 bases and J by 1 base, and 11 bases separated the two germline ends. CDR3 region: CASSQDSSGGTDTQYF. In nucleotides, the CDR3 is TGCGCCAGCAGCCAAGATTCCAGCGGCGGCACAGATACGCAGTATTTT.

The chain combines TRBV27 with TRBJ1-2, with D possibly TRBD1 on 6 matching bases. This CDR3 contains 15 residues. CDR1 and CDR2 from the germline V gene are MNHEY and SMNVEV (reference sequence). Between the trimmed V and J ends, which lost 3 bases and 2 bases, there was a span of 13 bases. CDR3 loop: CASSFTGLANYGYTF. The DNA of the CDR3 is TGTGCCAGCAGTTTTACAGGGTTAGCGAACTATGGCTACACCTTC.

This clone was counted a few times. This sequence joins TRBV19 and TRBJ2-1, with D tentatively TRBD2 (6 bases). This CDR3 is 16 amino acids long. The germline V gene encodes CDR1 LNHDA and CDR2 SQIVND (reference sequence). Trimming removed 5 bases from V and 0 bases from J, with 14 bases in between. CDR3 nucleotides: TGTGCCAGTAGTCCATTAGGAGCGGGCTCCTACAATGAGCAGTTCTTC. This encodes CASSPLGAGSYNEQFF.

This clone was counted a few times. The DNA of the CDR3 is TGTGCCAGCAGTCAACACATGGGCGACTATGGCTACACCTTC. Encoded protein: CASSQHMGDYGYTF. The rearrangement joins TRBV28 to TRBJ1-2; unclear D gene. This CDR3 is built from 14 residues. V was cut by 5 bases and J by 3 bases, with 13 bases left in between. Germline lookup yields CDR1 MDHEN and CDR2 SYDVKM.

The genes are TRBV5-1 and TRBJ2-7; 8 nucleotides match TRBD1. V dropped 3 bases and J dropped 0; count of bases not matched to a gene: 2. The CDR3 totals 14 residues. Germline CDR1 is SGHRS and CDR2 is YFSETQ. DNA of the CDR3: TGCGCCAGCAGCTCCGGGACAGGCTCCTACGAGCAGTACTTC. Amino acid sequence: CASSSGTGSYEQYF.

The rearrangement uses TRBV5-6 and TRBJ2-5; 14 nucleotides agree with TRBD2. Per the germline V gene, CDR1 is SGHDT and CDR2 is YYEEEE. The ends lost 4 bases at V and 6 bases at J; junction bases unmatched: 5. This CDR3 has 15 amino acids. The CDR3 loop is CASSTTSGRVQTQYF. CDR3 in DNA: TGTGCCAGCAGCACGACTAGCGGGAGGGTGCAGACCCAGTACTTC.